The clone carrying this T cell receptor (beta chain) was observed a handful of times. The antigen is unknown. For the second PCR, which ran for about 7 to 11 cycles, a sample-barcoded 5' primer and a J-beta primer mix were used. TCRdb re-called the 5' RACE reads with MiXCR, one entry per CDR3 protein. The sample holds 800,000 to 900,000 distinct CDR3 sequences; around 68% are singletons and the top ten take about a quarter. With 0 bases removed from V and 6 bases from J, the gap between germline ends came to 9 bases. Germline lookup yields CDR1 SGHAT and CDR2 FQNNGV. The CDR3 sequence is 13 residues long. The data originate from a study of blood T cells in healthy people across ages. General study findings and limits: Naive and antigen-experienced cells were not separated, limiting conclusive comparison.

The TCR was taken from a man aged 25 to 40 in good health. J is TRBJ2-7 and V is TRBV11-2; possible D gene TRBD2, 5 bases. The sample taken for sequencing was blood. The CDR3 sequence is CASSLDRLAEQYF. CDR3 bases: TGTGCCAGCAGCTTAGATCGCCTAGCCGAGCAGTACTTC.